Following are 28 T cell receptor beta chains from one sample sequenced in a study of CD8 T cells in ankylosing spondylitis. Overall study results and limits: It appeared that ankylosing spondylitis blood was characterized by a TCR beta motif of 8 or 9 highly homologous variants.

No antigen is known for these receptors. TCRdb reanalysed the 5' RACE reads using MiXCR and keeps one entry per CDR3 protein. The sample consists of roughly 400,000 distinct CDR3 sequences, about a fifth of them appearing once. The sequencing input was blood, either unsorted or a sorted T cell fraction (not recorded which). The receptors were sampled from a male donor with ankylosing spondylitis.

V and J are TRBV29-1 and TRBJ2-5; D is ambiguous. With 3 bases removed from V and 3 bases from J, the gap between germline ends came to 8 bases. CDR1 is SQVTM and CDR2 is ANQGSEA in the germline V gene. This CDR3 comprises 12 residues. As DNA, the CDR3 is TGCAGCGTTGATAGGACGGAAGAGACCCAGTACTTC. Protein product: CSVDRTEETQYF.

This clonotype was detected a few times. This sequence joins TRBV29-1 and TRBJ1-1, with a tentative D call TRBD1 (6 bases). Trimming took off 4 bases at V and 4 bases at J, with 13 bases between the two ends. The length of the CDR3 is 13 residues. Germline-derived CDR1 and CDR2 are SQVTM and ANQGSEA. The CDR3 loop is CSVGQEESTEAFF. The DNA of the CDR3 is TGCAGCGTTGGACAGGAAGAGTCCACTGAAGCTTTCTTT.

This clonotype was seen a few times. The chain joins TRBV12-3 or TRBV12-4 to TRBJ2-7, with a tentative D call TRBD2 (6 bases). Trimming removed 2 bases from V and 3 bases from J, with 11 bases in between. The length of the CDR3 is 14 residues. CDR3 nucleotides: TGTGCCAGCAGTTTACGGCGGGGAGTCTACGAGCAGTACTTC. It codes for CASSLRRGVYEQYF.

This clonotype was detected only a few times. J is TRBJ1-4 and V is TRBV18, with TRBD1 as a possible D gene (5 bases). The CDR3 is 16 amino acids. The V end was cut by 5 bases, the J end by 0 bases, with 13 bases between. Germline values: CDR1 KGHSH, CDR2 LQKENI. The DNA of the CDR3 is TGTGCCAGCTCATGGGGACGGCCCACAACTAATGAAAAACTGTTTTTT. Amino acid sequence: CASSWGRPTTNEKLFF.

The chain employs TRBV6-2 or TRBV6-3 and TRBJ2-2, with D hard to call. The CDR3 spans 11 residues. The germline V and J ends were trimmed by 10 bases and 7 bases, with 10 bases remaining between them. The germline V gene encodes CDR1 MNHEY and CDR2 SVGEGT. The CDR3 loop is CATQMLGELFF. CDR3 coding DNA: TGTGCCACCCAGATGCTCGGGGAGCTGTTTTTT.

V is TRBV28 and J is TRBJ2-5; D possibly uses TRBD1 or TRBD2 (5 bases each). The CDR3 consists of 14 residues. From germline, CDR1 is MDHEN and CDR2 SYDVKM. V was cut by 3 bases and J by 6 bases, with 14 bases left in between. CDR3 bases: TGTGCCAGCAGTTTGGGTCTAGGGACGCAGACCCAGTACTTC. This translates into CASSLGLGTQTQYF.

There are a few counts of this clonotype. The V and J genes are TRBV7-2 and TRBJ2-1, with D maybe TRBD1 (6 bases). The CDR3 runs 13 residues. V lost 3 bases, J lost 6 bases, and 9 bases lay in between. Germline loops: CDR1 SGHTA, CDR2 FQGNSA. The chain's CDR3 is CASSFNRVNEQFF. Here the CDR3 DNA reads TGTGCCAGCAGCTTCAACAGGGTCAATGAGCAGTTCTTC.

The CDR3 region has the DNA TGTGCCAGCAGCGCGGAAATTAACACTGAAGCTTTCTTT. It encodes CASSAEINTEAFF. The chain has TRBV7-2 and TRBJ1-1, with D hard to call. V was trimmed by 5 bases and J by 2 bases, leaving 9 bases between them. This CDR3 contains 13 residues. Per the germline V gene, CDR1 is SGHTA and CDR2 is FQGNSA.

This clonotype was recorded at least ten times. This chain joins TRBV4-1 and TRBJ2-7; 9 bases agree with TRBD1. The CDR3 covers 15 residues. Trimming cost V 4 bases and J 3 bases; bases outside gene matches: 7. Germline lookup yields CDR1 MGHRA and CDR2 YSYEKL. This CDR3 is CASSPTGQGIYEQYF. CDR3 bases: TGCGCCAGCAGCCCGACGGGACAGGGAATCTACGAGCAGTACTTC.

In this sample, this clonotype turned up a few times. V is TRBV28 and J is TRBJ1-5, with 8 bases that match TRBD1. The CDR3 totals 17 residues. V dropped 4 bases and J dropped 7; count of bases not matched to a gene: 15. From germline, CDR1 is MDHEN and CDR2 SYDVKM. Written as DNA, the CDR3 is TGTGCCAGCAGTTCATCCCTCCGGACAGGGTTTGGACAGCCCCAGCATTTT. Protein sequence: CASSSSLRTGFGQPQHF.

The chain is built from TRBV20-1 and TRBJ2-5, with D hard to call. Trimming took 8 bases from V and 5 from J, leaving 9 bases between them. Germline V gene sequence: CDR1 DFQATT, CDR2 SNEGSKA (reference sequence). This CDR3 has 10 amino acids. CDR3 sequence reads: CSTLRETQYF. The CDR3 DNA reads as TGCAGTACCCTTCGGGAGACCCAGTACTTC.

The chain joins TRBV7-2 to TRBJ2-3, with D unresolved. The CDR3 contains 15 residues. The V gene lost 5 bases and the J gene lost 2 bases, with 14 bases spanning the gap. Germline V gene sequence: CDR1 SGHTA, CDR2 FQGNSA. CDR3 sequence reads: CASSPQQSHTDTQYF. Here the CDR3 DNA reads TGTGCCAGCAGCCCACAGCAGTCACACACAGATACGCAGTATTTT.

V usage is TRBV18 and J usage is TRBJ2-1, with D uncertain. The V and J ends lost 6 bases and 5 bases respectively, with 17 bases between them. From germline, CDR1 is KGHSH and CDR2 LQKENI. The CDR3 is 15 amino acids. This CDR3 reads CASSLGVQPNNEQFF. The CDR3 DNA follows: TGTGCCAGCTCGCTCGGCGTTCAGCCAAACAATGAGCAGTTCTTC.

The table lists this clonotype with a few counts. The chain links TRBV10-3 to TRBJ1-2, with D unclear. V was cut by 7 bases and J by 0 bases, with 9 bases left in between. Germline V gives CDR1 ENHRY, CDR2 SYGVKD. This CDR3 region has 13 residues. Written as DNA, the CDR3 is TGTGCCATCACAGGAACAGCTAACTATGGCTACACCTTC. Its protein product is CAITGTANYGYTF.

This clonotype came up a few times. The CDR3 is CSVVDRRTYEQYF. The CDR3 DNA follows: TGCAGCGTTGTGGACAGGCGAACCTACGAGCAGTACTTC. This chain links TRBV29-1 with TRBJ2-7; TRBD1 matches at 7 bases. V gave up 4 bases and J gave up 2 bases; unmatched junction bases: 5. Germline V gives CDR1 SQVTM, CDR2 ANQGSEA. This CDR3 is built from 13 residues.

The gene calls are TRBV11-2 and TRBJ2-1; D possibly corresponds to TRBD2 (5 bases). The CDR3 contains 16 residues. V lost 0 bases and J 4 bases, leaving 13 bases between the germline ends. Germline V CDR1 and CDR2: SGHAT, FQNNGV. The CDR3 bases are TGTGCCAGCAGCTTAGAGGGTCCGGGATATTACAATGAGCAGTTCTTC. Its protein is CASSLEGPGYYNEQFF. Full variable domain (remainder filled in from reference TRBV11-2 and TRBJ2-1): EAGVAQSPRYKIIEKRQSVAFWCNPISGHATLYWYQQILGQGPKLLIQFQNNGVVDDSQLPKDRFSAERLKGVDSTLKIQPAKLEDSAVYLCASSLEGPGYYNEQFFGPGTRLTVL.

V is TRBV7-6 and J is TRBJ2-2; D possibly corresponds to TRBD2 (5 bases). Germline CDR1 and CDR2: SGHVS and FNYEAQ. CDR3 length equals 15 residues. Trimming left V 2 bases short and J 7 bases short, with 14 bases between. The CDR3 bases are TGTGCCAGCAGCTTACTAATGGGAGTCGTCGGGGAGCTGTTTTTT. Translated: CASSLLMGVVGELFF.

The chain employs TRBV9 and TRBJ1-2; no clear D. Germline V gene lookup returns CDR1 SGDLS and CDR2 YYNGEE. The CDR3 consists of 15 residues. V was shortened by 4 bases and J by 2 bases, with 15 bases between the two germline ends. CDR3 DNA sequence: TGTGCCAGCAGCCCACCCGGGAGGCAAAACTATGGCTACACCTTC. It translates to CASSPPGRQNYGYTF.

V usage is TRBV5-1 and J usage is TRBJ2-3; 7 bases are shared with TRBD2. This CDR3 region has 15 residues. Germline CDR1 and CDR2: SGHRS and YFSETQ. V lost 4 bases and J lost 3; bases outside the gene matches: 8. The CDR3 DNA sequence: TGCGCCAGCAGCCCCGGACTAGATTCGACAGATACGCAGTATTTT. It codes for CASSPGLDSTDTQYF.

This clonotype was recorded only once. The chain employs TRBV5-1 and TRBJ2-1, with 9 bases aligning to TRBD2. V was pared by 4 bases and J by 8 bases, with 19 bases of the junction left unmatched. Looked up from germline, CDR1 is SGHRS and CDR2 is YFSETQ. The CDR3 consists of 18 residues. The CDR3 coding sequence is TGCGCCAGCAGCATTCAACTCCCTGGCGGGGGGGTTGTCGATGAGCAGTTCTTC. Amino acids: CASSIQLPGGGVVDEQFF.

V and J are TRBV7-9 and TRBJ1-2; no definite D call. V lost 2 bases to trimming and J lost 1 base, with 11 bases between them. CDR3 length: 15 residues. Germline loops: CDR1 SEHNR, CDR2 FQNEAQ (reference sequence). The CDR3 loop is CASSLSTQLNYGYTF. The CDR3 coding sequence is TGTGCCAGCAGCTTATCCACTCAACTTAACTATGGCTACACCTTC.

The DNA of the CDR3 is TGTGCCAGCAGTGAATTGGGCCTAGCGGGTCTTGGGAATGTCGGGGAGCTGTTTTTT. Protein: CASSELGLAGLGNVGELFF. The chain joins TRBV25-1 to TRBJ2-2, with 8 bases identical to TRBD2. The germline V gene encodes CDR1 MGHDK and CDR2 SYGVNS. The CDR3 sequence is 19 residues long. The trim removed 1 base at V and 7 bases at J, leaving 17 bases unmatched.

The rearrangement links TRBV20-1 to TRBJ1-6, with TRBD1 matching over 8 bases. The germline V gene encodes CDR1 DFQATT and CDR2 SNEGSKA (reference sequence). The CDR3 extends over 14 amino acids. V was clipped by 2 bases and J by 5 bases; unmatched bases: 2. This chain's CDR3 is CSARTDRDNSPLHF. For the CDR3, the DNA is TGCAGTGCTAGAACGGACAGGGATAATTCACCCCTCCACTTT.

The CDR3, as DNA: TGTGCCAGCAGGCCTCCGACAGGGTCACCCTACGAGCAGTACTTC. Translated, it gives CASRPPTGSPYEQYF. V is TRBV28 and J is TRBJ2-7; TRBD1 agrees at 7 bases. The junction had 10 bases not matched to a gene; V was cut back by 6 bases and J by 2 bases. This CDR3 is 15 amino acids long. Germline CDR1 is MDHEN and CDR2 is SYDVKM.

The chain uses TRBV12-3 or TRBV12-4 and TRBJ1-2; D is unresolved. The CDR3 consists of 13 residues. V dropped 6 bases and J dropped 7 bases, with 15 bases sitting between them. CDR3 amino acids: CASSYTAGGGYTF. The CDR3 DNA reads as TGTGCCAGCAGCTACACCGCTGGAGGTGGCTACACCTTC.

This clonotype was picked up a small number of times. CDR3 in amino acids: CASSLDQLAGGTQYF. DNA of the CDR3: TGTGCCAGCAGCTTAGATCAGCTAGCAGGGGGAACCCAGTACTTC. This chain joins TRBV11-2 and TRBJ2-5; 7 bases are a match to TRBD1. V shed 0 bases and J 8 bases; nucleotides not matched to a gene: 9. The length of the CDR3 is 15 residues. From germline, CDR1 is SGHAT and CDR2 FQNNGV.

This clonotype has a handful of counts. The V gene is TRBV6-1, the J gene TRBJ2-2, with D perhaps TRBD1 (6 bases). Germline V gene lookup returns CDR1 MNHNS and CDR2 SASEGT. This CDR3 contains 14 residues. V was cut by 5 bases and J by 6 bases, with 13 bases left in between. Here the CDR3 DNA reads TGTGCCAGCAGTCCAACAGGGATTTCCGGGGAGCTGTTTTTT. It is translated as CASSPTGISGELFF.

The genes are TRBV5-5 and TRBJ2-7; possibly TRBD2 for D (6 bases). Germline CDR1 and CDR2: SGHKS and YYEKEE (reference sequence). Trimming removed 7 bases at V and 6 bases at J, with 23 bases between. This CDR3 is built from 15 residues. The CDR3: CASRRSPTGEGEQYF. CDR3 in DNA: TGTGCCAGCCGCCGATCCCCTACGGGAGAAGGCGAGCAGTACTTC.